One sample yielded the 3 T cell receptor beta chains listed below, sequenced in a study of T cells in Graves' hyperthyroidism and ophthalmopathy. Regions amplified from RNA transcripts were the TCR beta CDR3 regions. When the TCR CDR3 underwent first-round RT-PCR, the HTBI primer set was used. Each CDR3 protein gets one entry after TCRdb re-called the multiplex PCR reads with MiXCR. In the table there are 410,000 or so distinct CDR3 sequences, over 12% of which are singletons. Sequenced material: blood. Receptor source: a man younger than 35 with Graves' ophthalmopathy.

This clonotype was seen ten or more times. This chain connects TRBV9 to TRBJ1-2; D is possibly TRBD1 (5 bases). Per the germline V gene, CDR1 is SGDLS and CDR2 is YYNGEE. The CDR3 spans 17 residues. Trimming cost V 0 bases and J 4 bases, with 19 bases left between them. The CDR3 coding sequence is TGTGCCAGCAGCGTAGCTATACGAGCGGGGGATGGCTATGGCTACACCTTC. Its protein is CASSVAIRAGDGYGYTF.

This chain joins TRBV7-6 and TRBJ2-1; 7 nucleotides match TRBD1. The J call is in doubt because the DNA end fits TRBJ2-7 better. CDR1 and CDR2 from the germline V gene are SGHVS and FNYEAQ. The CDR3 is made up of 17 amino acids. The CDR3 DNA sequence: TGTGCCAGCAGCCCGTCCCCGGGACAGTTTTCCTACAATGAGCAGTACTTC. Protein: CASSPSPGQFSYNEQYF.

A remark on this clonotype: Given a much more abundant clone one base away, this may be a read error. The J gene is TRBJ1-2, the V gene TRBV11-2, with no clear D. CDR3 length: 12 amino acids. Trimming removed 3 bases from V and 4 bases from J, with 6 bases in between. The V gene's germline CDR1 is SGHAT and CDR2 FQNNGV. Here the CDR3 DNA reads TGTGCCAGCAGCTTCGAACCCTATGGCTACACCTTC. This translates into CASSFEPYGYTF. The variable domain in full, with the rest retrieved from reference TRBV11-2 and TRBJ1-2, is EAGVAQSPRYKIIEKRQSVAFWCNPISGHATLYWYQQILGQGPKLLIQFQNNGVVDDSQLPKDRFSAERLKGVDSTLKIQPAKLEDSAVYLCASSFEPYGYTFGSGTRLTVV.